This T cell receptor (beta chain) was sequenced during a study of Graves' ophthalmopathy and Graves' hyperthyroidism. Study context: Peripheral blood was gathered at the point of initial diagnosis, before any treatment started.

RNA transcripts served as template for amplifying TCR beta CDR3 sequences. The library came from an HTBI-primed first-round RT-PCR and a second-round multiplex PCR. Using its own MiXCR run on the multiplex PCR reads, TCRdb lists one record per CDR3 protein. The data hold fewer than 600,000 distinct CDR3 sequences, with approximately 14% observed a single time. The study enrolled ophthalmopathy donors with moderate-to-severe activity, CAS ≥3, NOSPECS ≥4 and duration under 3 months. There are a few counts of this clonotype. The antigen is undetermined. Whole-study results and caveats: The model achieved 70.59% sensitivity and 72.22% specificity for ophthalmopathy progression. From stable hyperthyroidism, ophthalmopathy was separated by a 13-signature model with 85% to 90% sensitivity and approximately 81% specificity.

This TCR was sampled from a woman aged 30 to 39 with Graves' ophthalmopathy. Material for sequencing was blood.

The CDR3 region is CASSYRSGAYEQYF. DNA for the CDR3: TGCGCCAGCAGCTACCGCTCAGGGGCCTACGAGCAGTACTTC. The V gene is TRBV5-1, the J gene TRBJ2-7, with D possibly matching TRBD1 (6 bases). This CDR3 spans 14 amino acids. Trimming removed 3 bases from V and 2 bases from J, with 12 bases in between. Germline loops: CDR1 SGHRS, CDR2 YFSETQ.